The 8 T cell receptor beta chains given below trace back to one sample, sequenced in a study of cytomegalovirus exposure and HLA in healthy donors. PCR amplification relied on 60 Vbeta primers (plus 13 Jbeta primers). Sequencing was performed with immunoSEQ multiplex PCR; in TCRdb, only in-frame clones are kept and a portion is missing. The sample carries about 130,000 clones, around nine tenths recorded once. Sequenced sample: PBMCs. These TCRs come from a woman aged 30 to 39 in good health and CMV-seronegative.

The chain couples TRBV7-9 to TRBJ2-7; TRBD1 matches at 7 bases. Germline V gene data show CDR1 as SEHNR and CDR2 as FQNEAQ (reference sequence). The length of the CDR3 is 15 residues. V gave up 4 bases and J gave up 2 bases; unmatched junction bases: 8. The CDR3 sequence is CASSSQPGQPYEQYF. The CDR3 DNA is TGTGCCAGCAGCTCACAACCGGGACAGCCCTACGAGCAGTACTTC.

V usage is TRBV5-4 and J usage is TRBJ2-3; the match to TRBD1 covers 12 bases. CDR3 length: 15 residues. Trimming at V came to 4 bases and at J to 7 bases, leaving 7 bases not matched to a gene. Germline V CDR1 and CDR2: SGHNT, YYREEE (reference sequence). The CDR3 DNA reads TGTGCCAGCAGCCCTCCGGGACAGGGGGCGAATACGCAGTATTTT. Protein product: CASSPPGQGANTQYF.

The chain uses TRBV7-9 and TRBJ2-5; TRBD2 aligns across 7 bases. CDR1 is SEHNR, CDR2 FQNEAQ, per germline (reference sequence). With V trimmed by 5 bases and J by 3 bases, 3 bases remained unmatched. The CDR3 loop spans 13 amino acids. The CDR3 DNA follows: TGTGCCAGCAGCCGGAGCGGGGAAGAGACCCAGTACTTC. Its protein is CASSRSGEETQYF.

The chain is built from TRBV28 and TRBJ2-1; 11 bases map to TRBD2. Germline assignment: CDR1 MDHEN and CDR2 SYDVKM. The CDR3 extends over 15 amino acids. V shed 5 bases and J 8 bases; nucleotides not matched to a gene: 8. The CDR3 DNA is TGTGCCAGCAGTCCCAGGGGACTAGCGGTATATGAGCAGTTCTTC. It is translated as CASSPRGLAVYEQFF.

The V call is TRBV7-3, the J call TRBJ1-3; possibly TRBD1 for D (6 bases). Germline V lookup: CDR1 SGHTA, CDR2 FQGTGA. Trimming cost V 5 bases and J 0 bases, with 20 bases left between them. CDR3 size: 18 residues. The CDR3 region has the DNA TGTGCCAGCAGCCTTGTCGGACAGCTTCCTTCCTCTGGAAACACCATATATTTT. This translates into CASSLVGQLPSSGNTIYF.

The J gene is TRBJ1-3, the V gene TRBV4-1, with a weak D call TRBD1 (5 bases). The germline CDR1 and CDR2 sequences are MGHRA and YSYEKL. The CDR3 sequence is 15 residues long. Between the trimmed V and J ends, which lost 1 base and 4 bases, there was a span of 11 bases. The CDR3: CASSQVQGVGNTIYF. CDR3 in DNA: TGCGCCAGCAGCCAAGTTCAGGGTGTAGGAAACACCATATATTTT.

The rearrangement uses TRBV9 and TRBJ2-7; 9 nucleotides line up with TRBD1. Per germline, CDR1 SGDLS and CDR2 YYNGEE. This CDR3 has 15 amino acids. J was trimmed by 1 base and V by 2 bases; bases with no gene match: 4. DNA of the CDR3: TGTGCCAGCAGCGTCGGGACAGGGTTATCCTACGAGCAGTACTTC. Its protein is CASSVGTGLSYEQYF.

The chain has TRBV30 and TRBJ2-7, with D possibly being TRBD1 (6 bases). Looked up from germline, CDR1 is GTSNPN and CDR2 is SVGIG (reference sequence). V lost 4 bases and J lost 3, with 13 bases in between. This CDR3 contains 13 residues. The chain's CDR3 is CAWTTGDGYEQYF. CDR3 nucleotides: TGTGCCTGGACGACAGGAGACGGCTACGAGCAGTACTTC.